One sample yielded the 25 T cell receptor beta chains listed below, sequenced in a study of blood T cell repertoires in COVID-19 (TCRdb year 2020). The receptor library was made with the immunoSEQ multiplex PCR assay. What TCRdb holds here is the immuneACCESS table cut down to in-frame rearrangements. Part of the clones is not present; checked against another copy, under half of the missing clones reflect an unresolved V gene, and the others are unexplained. The sample contains around 150,000 clones, approximately 80% of them found a single time. The ten largest make up approximately 10% of the sample. Source material: peripheral blood. These receptors all come from a man in his sixties who had recovered from COVID-19.

This clone was counted a few times. This chain uses TRBV27 with TRBJ2-6, with a possible D match to TRBD1 (6 bases). The ends were cut back, 0 bases at V and 4 bases at J, with 10 bases in the middle. CDR3 length: 16 residues. Germline CDR1 reads MNHEY; CDR2 reads SMNVEV (reference sequence). In DNA form, the CDR3 reads TGTGCCAGCAGTTTATCGTACAGGGAAGGGGCCAACGTCCTGACTTTC. Its translation: CASSLSYREGANVLTF.

The chain uses TRBV27 and TRBJ2-1; 10 nucleotides align to TRBD2. Trimming at V came to 5 bases and at J to 8 bases, leaving 12 bases not matched to a gene. Germline CDR1 is MNHEY and CDR2 is SMNVEV (reference sequence). The CDR3 runs to 16 residues. Here the CDR3 reads CASSPEGLAFRDEQFF. DNA of the CDR3: TGTGCCAGCAGTCCCGAGGGACTAGCGTTTAGGGATGAGCAGTTCTTC.

The V and J genes are TRBV19 and TRBJ2-5; D uncertain. This CDR3 is built from 13 residues. CDR1 and CDR2 (germline): LNHDA, SQIVND (reference sequence). The V end lost 5 bases, the J end lost 1 base, and 8 bases lay between the germline ends. The CDR3 here is CASSQQTQETQYF. CDR3 nucleotides: TGTGCCAGTAGTCAACAGACCCAAGAGACCCAGTACTTC.

This clone appeared many times. The rearrangement uses TRBV6-1 and TRBJ1-1; 9 nucleotides align to TRBD1. The trim removed 2 bases at V and 3 bases at J, leaving 13 bases unmatched. The CDR3 consists of 18 residues. The germline gives CDR1 MNHNS, CDR2 SASEGT. The CDR3 coding sequence is TGTGCCAGCAGTGAAAGGCGAACAGGGGGCAGGAGGGACACTGAAGCTTTCTTT. Protein sequence: CASSERRTGGRRDTEAFF.

This chain joins TRBV24-1 and TRBJ2-3, with TRBD2 matching 7 bases. Germline V CDR1 and CDR2: KGHDR, SFDVKD. With V trimmed by 9 bases and J by 2 bases, 4 bases remained unmatched. The CDR3 consists of 13 residues. In nucleotides, the CDR3 is TGTGCCACCTCGGGAGGCAACACAGATACGCAGTATTTT. Amino acid sequence: CATSGGNTDTQYF.

This clone has more than one count but fewer than ten. The J gene is TRBJ2-2, the V gene TRBV10-3; 7 bases match TRBD1. This CDR3 comprises 15 residues. Germline V gives CDR1 ENHRY, CDR2 SYGVKD. V was clipped by 1 base and J by 4 bases; unmatched bases: 3. CDR3 in amino acids: CAISEWDRGTGELFF. CDR3 sequence (DNA): TGTGCCATCAGTGAGTGGGACAGAGGCACCGGGGAGCTGTTTTTT.

This rearrangement joins TRBV28 to TRBJ1-2; 7 bases are shared with TRBD1. CDR1 and CDR2 (germline): MDHEN, SYDVKM. Trimming at V came to 10 bases and at J to 7 bases, leaving 9 bases not matched to a gene. The CDR3 sequence is 12 residues long. CDR3 sequence reads: CAINQGDRGYTF. Here the CDR3 DNA reads TGTGCCATCAACCAGGGGGATCGTGGCTACACCTTC.

The chain recombines TRBV14 with TRBJ1-1; 7 nucleotides match TRBD1. The germline V gene encodes CDR1 SGHDN and CDR2 FVKESK. Trimming cost V 4 bases and J 6 bases; bases outside gene matches: 11. The CDR3 spans 15 residues. CDR3 in amino acids: CASSPTWGQHAEAFF. The CDR3 nucleotides read TGTGCCAGCAGCCCGACCTGGGGACAGCATGCTGAAGCTTTCTTT.

The chain recombines TRBV6-5 with TRBJ2-1, with 8 bases matching TRBD2. V trimming: 5 bases; J trimming: 15 bases; junction bases outside the gene matches: 6. The CDR3 consists of 11 residues. CDR1 MNHEY and CDR2 SVGAGI come from the germline V gene. This CDR3 reads CASSISGVGFF. CDR3 nucleotides: TGTGCCAGCAGTATTAGCGGGGTAGGGTTCTTC.

The chain couples TRBV7-2 to TRBJ2-7; D may be TRBD2 (7 bases). The CDR3 has 14 amino acids. Looked up from germline, CDR1 is SGHTA and CDR2 is FQGNSA. V lost 1 base and J 2 bases, leaving 9 bases between the germline ends. CDR3 bases: TGTGCCAGCAGCTTAGGGCGGGGGCCCTACGAGCAGTACTTC. Its translation is CASSLGRGPYEQYF.

V and J are TRBV7-2 and TRBJ1-6, with 9 bases matching TRBD1. This CDR3 region has 15 residues. Germline V gives CDR1 SGHTA, CDR2 FQGNSA. Trimming removed 5 bases from V and 10 bases from J; junction bases left unmatched: 9. The CDR3 protein is CASSGSETGGSPLHF. CDR3 coding DNA: TGTGCCAGCAGCGGAAGCGAGACAGGGGGATCACCCCTCCACTTT.

This clone appeared once. The chain carries TRBV7-6 and TRBJ1-1; D unclear. V gave up 0 bases and J gave up 1 base, with 9 bases separating them. This CDR3 region has 15 residues. Germline lookup yields CDR1 SGHVS and CDR2 FNYEAQ. The CDR3 DNA is TGTGCCAGCAGCTTAGCGGGAGGCTCGAACACTGAAGCTTTCTTT. It translates to CASSLAGGSNTEAFF.

This clone was seen a single time. This chain connects TRBV5-6 to TRBJ1-5; D is possibly TRBD1 (5 bases). V lost 5 bases and J 7 bases, leaving 16 bases between the germline ends. This CDR3 comprises 14 residues. Germline-derived CDR1 and CDR2 are SGHDT and YYEEEE. CDR3 DNA sequence: TGTGCCAGCAGTGGGGGACTGGCCAACCAGCCCCAGCATTTT. This encodes CASSGGLANQPQHF.

The genes are TRBV6-5 and TRBJ1-3, with D hard to call. The CDR3 sequence is 13 residues long. The V and J ends lost 8 bases and 0 bases respectively, with 8 bases between them. CDR1 is MNHEY, CDR2 SVGAGI, per germline. Here the CDR3 DNA reads TGTGCCAGCGGATCTAGCTCTGGAAACACCATATATTTT. Protein sequence: CASGSSSGNTIYF.

The chain couples TRBV28 to TRBJ2-4; a weak D match, TRBD2 (6 bases). The V gene's germline CDR1 is MDHEN and CDR2 SYDVKM. This CDR3 is built from 16 residues. V shed 6 bases and J shed 7 bases, with 22 bases lying between them. The CDR3 loop reads CASSEPGRFGGNIQYF. CDR3 in DNA: TGTGCCAGCAGCGAACCGGGACGCTTTGGGGGGAACATTCAGTACTTC.

The V and J genes are TRBV5-5 and TRBJ1-4; D is possibly TRBD1 (5 bases). V lost 2 bases, J lost 0 bases, and 14 bases lay in between. The CDR3 loop spans 17 amino acids. Germline V CDR1 and CDR2: SGHKS, YYEKEE (reference sequence). Here the CDR3 DNA reads TGTGCCAGCAGCTTTAGAAAGGACAACCCAACTAATGAAAAACTGTTTTTT. This translates into CASSFRKDNPTNEKLFF.

The gene calls are TRBV7-9 and TRBJ2-6; possible D gene TRBD1, 6 bases. CDR1 is SEHNR, CDR2 FQNEAQ, per germline (reference sequence). The CDR3 is 18 amino acids. Deletions cut 2 bases from V and 0 bases from J, with 14 bases between. The CDR3 DNA reads TGTGCCAGCAGCTTAAGGGGGACGGCAAGCTCTGGGGCCAACGTCCTGACTTTC. It translates to CASSLRGTASSGANVLTF.

The chain recombines TRBV24-1 with TRBJ2-3; TRBD1 aligns across 7 bases. Per the germline V gene, CDR1 is KGHDR and CDR2 is SFDVKD. After removal of 1 base from V and 4 bases from J, the junction contained 4 bases not matched to a gene. The CDR3 has 15 residues. The CDR3 is CATSDFPGQADTQYF. For the CDR3, the DNA is TGTGCCACCAGTGATTTCCCCGGACAGGCAGATACGCAGTATTTT.

The V call is TRBV30, the J call TRBJ1-5; 8 bases align to TRBD1. V shed 5 bases, J shed 4 bases, and the junction held 4 bases outside the gene matches. Germline V gene sequence: CDR1 GTSNPN, CDR2 SVGIG (reference sequence). CDR3 length: 13 residues. CDR3 nucleotides: TGTGCCTGGTCAGGGGGCCAAAATCAGCCCCAGCATTTT. This codes for CAWSGGQNQPQHF.

The chain joins TRBV5-1 to TRBJ2-1; TRBD2 agrees at 8 bases. The V and J ends lost 0 bases and 4 bases, in that order; junction bases with no gene match: 6. Germline CDR1 reads SGHRS; CDR2 reads YFSETQ. The CDR3 is 16 amino acids. CDR3 sequence reads: CASSLAVAGIYNEQFF. The DNA for the CDR3 is TGCGCCAGCAGCTTGGCGGTAGCGGGGATATACAATGAGCAGTTCTTC.

The CDR3 DNA reads as TGTGCCAGCAGTTACCACCGGACAGGGGACTATGGCTACACCTTC. This translates into CASSYHRTGDYGYTF. The chain is built from TRBV6-5 and TRBJ1-2; TRBD1 matches at 9 bases. CDR1 and CDR2 (germline): MNHEY, SVGAGI. The CDR3 is made up of 15 amino acids. J was trimmed by 3 bases and V by 2 bases; bases with no gene match: 4.

The chain couples TRBV30 to TRBJ1-2; 7 positions match TRBD1. Unmatched junction bases numbered 10, after V lost 3 bases and J lost 6 bases. Germline CDR1 GTSNPN, CDR2 SVGIG (reference sequence). This CDR3 contains 14 residues. The CDR3 DNA sequence: TGTGCCTGGAGCTTAGCCCACAGGGGCCATGGCTACACCTTC. It specifies CAWSLAHRGHGYTF.

The chain combines TRBV6-1 with TRBJ2-1, with 11 bases identical to TRBD2. Germline V gene sequence: CDR1 MNHNS, CDR2 SASEGT. The V gene end was trimmed by 3 bases and the J gene end by 2 bases; junction bases not matched to a gene: 9. The CDR3 runs 18 residues. The CDR3 sequence: CASSDSSLAGGAYNEQFF. The DNA of the CDR3 is TGTGCCAGCAGTGATAGTTCCCTAGCGGGAGGAGCCTACAATGAGCAGTTCTTC.

This chain connects TRBV6-2 or TRBV6-3 to TRBJ2-7, with 14 bases aligning to TRBD2. Trimming cost V 7 bases and J 7 bases; bases outside gene matches: 27. The V gene's germline CDR1 is MNHEY and CDR2 SVGEGT. CDR3 length equals 21 residues. The DNA for the CDR3 is TGTGCCAGCACTTATAGAGGACTAGCGGGAGGCGTTAACCCCTCACTGAGGGAGCAGTACTTC. This gives the protein CASTYRGLAGGVNPSLREQYF.

The chain couples TRBV24-1 to TRBJ2-1; no definite D call. The germline gives CDR1 KGHDR, CDR2 SFDVKD. This CDR3 region has 15 residues. With 1 base removed from V and 5 bases from J, the gap between germline ends came to 11 bases. The CDR3 reads CATSDFRVLHNEQFF. The CDR3 DNA is TGTGCCACCAGTGATTTCCGGGTGCTCCACAATGAGCAGTTCTTC.